The rows below give T cell receptor beta chains drawn from one sample of a study of monozygotic twins with cystic fibrosis. The protocol was immunoSEQ multiplex PCR, while the TCRdb copy is restricted to in-frame clones and leaves out a portion. The sample includes around 27,000 clones, about 96% seen only once; the top ten take around 3%. What was sequenced was blood. These TCRs come from a girl aged 2 to 10 with cystic fibrosis. CDR3s include the opening cysteine and the closing phenylalanine or tryptophan. A D gene is named only where the DNA matches it firmly. Where a row states a size, it is once, few, many or the class of an expanded clone; other rows omit it.

CDR3nt: TGTGCCAGCAGTCGAGGGTCTCGCTCTGGAAACACCATATATTTT
CDR3aa: CASSRGSRSGNTIYF
v_gene: TRBV6-5
d_gene: .
j_gene: TRBJ1-3
abundance: .

CDR3nt: TGTGCCAGTAGTCCTAGGGGGGGCCGGTCGTGGGAGACCCAGTACTTC
CDR3aa: CASSPRGGRSWETQYF
v_gene: TRBV19
d_gene: .
j_gene: TRBJ2-5
abundance: .

CDR3nt: TGTGCCAGCAGCACCCCAGGGTTGACTGAAGCTTTCTTT
CDR3aa: CASSTPGLTEAFF
v_gene: TRBV9
d_gene: .
j_gene: TRBJ1-1
abundance: .

CDR3nt: TGTGCCAGCAGTTTTGGGACAGCGCCCACAGATACGCAGTATTTT
CDR3aa: CASSFGTAPTDTQYF
v_gene: TRBV27
d_gene: TRBD1
j_gene: TRBJ2-3
abundance: .

CDR3nt: TGCAGCGTTGAGGGTATGCTAGCGGTCTACAATGAGCAGTTCTTC
CDR3aa: CSVEGMLAVYNEQFF
v_gene: TRBV29-1
d_gene: TRBD2
j_gene: TRBJ2-1
abundance: .

CDR3nt: TGCGCCAGCAGCTTGCGACTTGGACTAGCGGGAGTTTCTGAGCAGTTCTTC
CDR3aa: CASSLRLGLAGVSEQFF
v_gene: TRBV5-1
d_gene: TRBD2
j_gene: TRBJ2-1
abundance: .

CDR3nt: TGTGCCAGCAGCGTAGGGGACAGTCAGCCCCAGCATTTT
CDR3aa: CASSVGDSQPQHF
v_gene: TRBV9
d_gene: TRBD1
j_gene: TRBJ1-5
abundance: few

CDR3nt: TGTGCCAGCAGCCACCTTGCCCGGACAGTTCAAGAGACCCAGTACTTC
CDR3aa: CASSHLARTVQETQYF
v_gene: TRBV14
d_gene: .
j_gene: TRBJ2-5
abundance: .

CDR3nt: TGTGCCAGCAGTGGGTCCGGTAATGAAAAACTGTTTTTT
CDR3aa: CASSGSGNEKLFF
v_gene: TRBV2
d_gene: .
j_gene: TRBJ1-4
abundance: .

CDR3nt: TGTGCCATCAGTGAGTCGGGTGGGGCGTGGGAGCAGTACTTC
CDR3aa: CAISESGGAWEQYF
v_gene: TRBV10-3
d_gene: .
j_gene: TRBJ2-7
abundance: .

CDR3nt: TGTGCCAGCAGCTTGGAGCTAGCGGGAGCATCCTACGAGCAGTACTTC
CDR3aa: CASSLELAGASYEQYF
v_gene: TRBV5-6
d_gene: TRBD2
j_gene: TRBJ2-7
abundance: .

CDR3nt: TGTGCCAGCAGTGAAGGGGGGATTATTATCTACGAGCAGTACTTC
CDR3aa: CASSEGGIIIYEQYF
v_gene: TRBV6-1
d_gene: .
j_gene: TRBJ2-7
abundance: .

CDR3nt: TGTGCCAGTAGTATGCGCCGGACAGGGGTGCGAGAGACCCAGTACTTC
CDR3aa: CASSMRRTGVRETQYF
v_gene: TRBV19
d_gene: TRBD1
j_gene: TRBJ2-5
abundance: .